These T cell receptor beta chains were read from a single sample in a study of blood T cell repertoires in COVID-19. Sequencing was performed with immunoSEQ multiplex PCR; in TCRdb, only in-frame clones are kept and a portion is missing. Of some 260,000 clones listed, around 88% were seen once; the top ten hold about 9.3%. The source material was PBMCs or T cells enriched from blood (not recorded which). The source of these receptors is a man between 40 and 49 years old who had recovered from COVID-19. Each CDR3 is given without its conserved first and last residue.

>TRBV21-1|TRBJ1-5
ASSGPGTGYVGNQPQH
>TRBV11-2|TRBJ1-1
ASSPYGGQGNTEAF
>TRBV10-3|TRBJ1-2
AISDSTELYGYT
>TRBV5-1|TRBJ2-1
ASSFLPSGANEQF
>TRBV24-1|TRBJ2-7
ATSAGDRGYEQY
>TRBV7-2|TRBJ1-1
ASSFRSGDTEAF
>TRBV19|TRBJ2-1
ASSILAEGYNEQF
>TRBV7-2|TRBJ2-5
ASSPLGGGVGTQY
>TRBV18|TRBJ2-7
ASSRDTNSYEQY
>TRBV11-1|TRBJ2-7
ASSLTAVGGYEQY
>TRBV7-2|TRBJ2-7
ASSLRYEQY
>TRBV28|TRBJ2-4
ASSLGTGEFNIQY
>TRBV9|TRBJ2-2
ASSRLSSGAGELF
>TRBV6-2/TRBV6-3|TRBJ1-2
ASSYSPRTGDGYT
>TRBV6-2/TRBV6-3|TRBJ1-5
ASSYSGGGGQPQH
>TRBV19|TRBJ2-1
ASSWSVNSYNEQF
>TRBV5-1|TRBJ2-2
ASSRTGVGGTGELF
>TRBV7-9|TRBJ1-6
ASSSTGTNSPLH
>TRBV27|TRBJ1-3
ASSPRRGGNTIY
>TRBV15|TRBJ1-6
ATSVEVGPVTPLH
>TRBV5-5|TRBJ1-3
ASSLVQISGNTIY
>TRBV6-2/TRBV6-3|TRBJ1-2
ASSLQGGVGYGYT
>TRBV12-3/TRBV12-4|TRBJ1-1
ASSSYQVTEAF
>TRBV5-1|TRBJ2-3
ASSSVIAGDTQY
>TRBV12-3/TRBV12-4|TRBJ2-7
ASRPSGRDEQY
>TRBV11-3|TRBJ2-3
ASSPLAGADTDTQY
>TRBV19|TRBJ1-2
ASSGPGQGTLIDYGYT
>TRBV9|TRBJ1-2
ASSVGQGNYGYT
>TRBV20-1|TRBJ2-7
SASRYEQY
>TRBV28|TRBJ2-7
ASRPYVRTANYEQY
>TRBV30|TRBJ1-6
AWSGLADSPLH
>TRBV28|TRBJ2-3
ASSSFGTEITDTQY
>TRBV5-6|TRBJ1-5
ASSLQGADSNQPQH
>TRBV6-5|TRBJ2-7
ASSYLAAKAGEQY
>TRBV11-1|TRBJ2-7
ASRPSGVSYEQY
>TRBV7-3|TRBJ1-1
ASSSRTGGASAF
>TRBV18|TRBJ1-2
ASSPGGTNYGYT
>TRBV4-3|TRBJ1-2
ASSQGGWGVMNGYT
>TRBV7-8|TRBJ1-5
ASSFPNNWGQEQPQH
>TRBV11-2|TRBJ2-7
ASSLGGNTEQY
>TRBV21-1|TRBJ2-5
ASSKSGRATLETQY
>TRBV7-6|TRBJ2-7
ASSLSLDRTYEQY
>TRBV6-1|TRBJ1-1
ASSEGAGLTEAF
>TRBV3-1/TRBV3-2|TRBJ2-1
ASSQEAERGEQF
>TRBV28|TRBJ2-2
ALRGGANTGELF
>TRBV24-1|TRBJ2-3
ATSESRGRGNTQY